The 27 T cell receptor beta chains given below trace back to one sample, sequenced in a study of cytomegalovirus exposure and HLA in healthy donors. Profiling relied on immunoSEQ multiplex PCR, and the TCRdb table lists in-frame clones only, not all of them. The sample includes over 45,000 clones, 80% to 90% seen only once; the top ten take about 7%. Sequenced material: PBMCs. The receptors were gathered from a woman younger than 45 in good health and CMV-seronegative.

This clone is categorized as medium-sized (0.01 to 0.1%). V and J are TRBV28 and TRBJ2-7; 8 bases fit TRBD1. The CDR3 sequence is 14 residues long. V lost 6 bases, J lost 2 bases, and 6 bases stayed unmatched. Germline CDR1 MDHEN, CDR2 SYDVKM. CDR3 DNA: TGTGCCAGCAGCCCTCAGACAGGGGCCTACGAGCAGTACTTC. It codes for CASSPQTGAYEQYF.

This clone was counted only a few times. The chain combines TRBV5-5 with TRBJ1-2; D possibly corresponds to TRBD1 (5 bases). CDR1 and CDR2 (germline): SGHKS, YYEKEE (reference sequence). CDR3 length: 15 amino acids. The V end was cut by 3 bases, the J end by 4 bases, with 16 bases between. DNA for the CDR3: TGTGCCAGCAGCTACCGGGACTCACCCGCCTATGGCTACACCTTC. This gives the protein CASSYRDSPAYGYTF.

The chain joins TRBV27 to TRBJ1-2; D uncertain. Deletions cut 2 bases from V and 1 base from J, with 5 bases between. The CDR3 has 13 amino acids. Germline lookup yields CDR1 MNHEY and CDR2 SMNVEV (reference sequence). As DNA, the CDR3 is TGTGCCAGCAGTTTAACGGTTAACTATGGCTACACCTTC. This translates into CASSLTVNYGYTF.

This rearrangement joins TRBV11-2 to TRBJ1-5; D is ambiguous. V was trimmed by 0 bases and J by 6 bases, leaving 6 bases between them. The CDR3 totals 13 residues. The germline CDR1 and CDR2 sequences are SGHAT and FQNNGV. The CDR3 nucleotides are TGTGCCAGCAGCTTAGAGCGGGGTCAGCCCCAGCATTTT. Protein sequence: CASSLERGQPQHF.

This clone was detected once. The chain uses TRBV9 and TRBJ2-1, with 8 bases identical to TRBD2. The CDR3 is 15 amino acids. V gave up 4 bases and J gave up 3 bases; unmatched junction bases: 6. Germline V gene data show CDR1 as SGDLS and CDR2 as YYNGEE. The CDR3 protein is CASSPRTSSYNEQFF. The CDR3 DNA is TGTGCCAGCAGCCCCCGGACTAGCAGCTACAATGAGCAGTTCTTC.

The rearrangement links TRBV4-3 to TRBJ1-4; tentative D call: TRBD1 (5 bases). V lost 7 bases and J 7 bases, leaving 16 bases between the germline ends. CDR3 length: 14 residues. Per germline, CDR1 LGHNA and CDR2 YSLEER. In nucleotides, the CDR3 is TGCGCCAGCAAAGGCCGGGGGGATGGTGAAAAACTGTTTTTT. Translated: CASKGRGDGEKLFF.

The chain employs TRBV5-4 and TRBJ1-5; 7 positions match TRBD1. Per germline, CDR1 SGHNT and CDR2 YYREEE (reference sequence). V trimming: 3 bases; J trimming: 2 bases; junction bases outside the gene matches: 2. This CDR3 has 14 amino acids. DNA for the CDR3: TGTGCCAGCAGCTCCGGGACAGGCAATCAGCCCCAGCATTTT. Encoded protein: CASSSGTGNQPQHF.

The chain links TRBV5-1 to TRBJ1-4; D not resolved. The germline V and J ends were trimmed by 0 bases and 0 bases, with 6 bases remaining between them. CDR1 is SGHRS, CDR2 YFSETQ, per germline. This CDR3 has 15 residues. CDR3 DNA: TGCGCCAGCAGCTTGGGGAGGGCAACTAATGAAAAACTGTTTTTT. Residues: CASSLGRATNEKLFF.

The CDR3 nucleotides are TGTGCCAGCAGCGAACAGGGGTGTAATCAGCCCCAGCATTTT. The encoded protein is CASSEQGCNQPQHF. V and J are TRBV21-1 and TRBJ1-5; the table gives TRBD1 as D, unverified against the DNA. TRBV21-1 is reported as a pseudogene. The CDR3 loop spans 14 amino acids.

This rearrangement joins TRBV5-1 to TRBJ2-2; TRBD1 is a possible D gene (6 bases). The CDR3 length is 15 residues. The germline gives CDR1 SGHRS, CDR2 YFSETQ. The V end was cut by 0 bases, the J end by 4 bases, with 10 bases between. The CDR3 here is CASSLGSGVTGELFF. In nucleotides, the CDR3 is TGCGCCAGCAGCTTGGGGTCAGGGGTCACCGGGGAGCTGTTTTTT. Full variable domain (missing parts from reference TRBV5-1 and TRBJ2-2): KAGVTQTPRYLIKTRGQQVTLSCSPISGHRSVSWYQQTPGQGLQFLFEYFSETQRNKGNFPGRFSGRQFSNSRSEMNVSTLELGDSALYLCASSLGSGVTGELFFGEGSRLTVL.

The rearrangement uses TRBV19 and TRBJ1-1; possible D gene TRBD1, 6 bases. Trimming removed 5 bases at V and 4 bases at J, with 14 bases between. This CDR3 has 14 amino acids. In germline, CDR1 is LNHDA, CDR2 SQIVND (reference sequence). Here the CDR3 reads CASSLAGRGTEAFF. Here the CDR3 DNA reads TGTGCCAGTAGTTTGGCCGGCAGGGGCACTGAAGCTTTCTTT.

The chain has TRBV7-6 and TRBJ2-1; D possibly corresponds to TRBD1 (8 bases). The V and J ends lost 2 bases and 4 bases respectively, with 21 bases between them. The germline gives CDR1 SGHVS, CDR2 FNYEAQ. The CDR3 is 18 amino acids. The DNA of the CDR3 is TGTGCCAGCAGCTTATCGTGGGGGGGACAGGAGATTTACAATGAGCAGTTCTTC. Translated: CASSLSWGGQEIYNEQFF. Drawing the rest from reference TRBV7-6 and TRBJ2-1, the complete variable domain is GAGVSQSPRYKVTKRGQDVALRCDPISGHVSLYWYRQALGQGPEFLTYFNYEAQQDKSGLPNDRFSAERPEGSISTLTIQRTEQRDSAMYRCASSLSWGGQEIYNEQFFGPGTRLTVL.

The rearrangement links TRBV27 to TRBJ1-1; no reliable D call. Trimming removed 3 bases at V and 1 base at J, with 15 bases between. Germline assignment: CDR1 MNHEY and CDR2 SMNVEV (reference sequence). The CDR3 is made up of 16 amino acids. The CDR3 sequence is CASSFSSGNGNTEAFF. Written as DNA, the CDR3 is TGTGCCAGCAGTTTTTCCAGCGGCAACGGGAACACTGAAGCTTTCTTT.

The genes are TRBV6-5 and TRBJ2-7; D unclear. V was cut by 0 bases and J by 7 bases, with 7 bases left in between. Germline V CDR1 and CDR2: MNHEY, SVGAGI. The CDR3 runs 12 residues. The chain's CDR3 is CASSYSRDEQYF. In DNA form, the CDR3 reads TGTGCCAGCAGTTACTCTCGAGATGAGCAGTACTTC.

Only one count was recorded for this clone. The chain carries TRBV28 and TRBJ2-7; 7 nucleotides align to TRBD1. The germline V gene has CDR1 MDHEN and CDR2 SYDVKM. Losses at the gene ends were 9 bases for V and 3 bases for J; bases not matched to a gene: 8. The CDR3 sequence is 13 residues long. In nucleotides, the CDR3 is TGTGCCAGTAAGGGACAGCCTAACTACGAGCAGTACTTC. The encoded protein is CASKGQPNYEQYF.

This chain connects TRBV9 to TRBJ2-3, with 10 positions matching TRBD2. Germline loops: CDR1 SGDLS, CDR2 YYNGEE. The junction had 6 bases not matched to a gene; V was cut back by 3 bases and J by 2 bases. This CDR3 spans 16 amino acids. Written as DNA, the CDR3 is TGTGCCAGCAGCGCAGAGACTAGCGGGTACACAGATACGCAGTATTTT. Residues: CASSAETSGYTDTQYF. The full variable domain, rest sourced from reference TRBV9 and TRBJ2-3, is DSGVTQTPKHLITATGQRVTLRCSPRSGDLSVYWYQQSLDQGLQFLIQYYNGEERAKGNILERFSAQQFPDLHSELNLSSLELGDSALYFCASSAETSGYTDTQYFGPGTRLTVL.

The chain employs TRBV7-7 and TRBJ2-2, with D possibly TRBD1 on 6 matching bases. Looked up from germline, CDR1 is SSHAT and CDR2 is FNYEAQ (reference sequence). This CDR3 has 14 residues. The V end lost 2 bases, the J end lost 6 bases, and 10 bases lay between the germline ends. The CDR3 DNA follows: TGTGCCAGCAGCTTAACAGGGTCCGCCGGGGAGCTGTTTTTT. Protein sequence: CASSLTGSAGELFF.

This clone was detected a few times. The chain couples TRBV10-1 to TRBJ2-3; D uncertain. The CDR3 consists of 14 residues. Germline values: CDR1 WNHNN, CDR2 SYGVQD (reference sequence). Trimming pared 5 bases from V and 6 bases from J, leaving 15 bases between. The CDR3 DNA sequence: TGCGCCAGCAGTTACTTAGGAGTTGAGGATACGCAGTATTTT. Residues: CASSYLGVEDTQYF.

The gene calls are TRBV27 and TRBJ2-7, with TRBD1 matching over 9 bases. In germline, CDR1 is MNHEY, CDR2 SMNVEV (reference sequence). The CDR3 contains 14 residues. V lost 3 bases and J lost 6; bases outside the gene matches: 6. The DNA of the CDR3 is TGTGCCAGCAGTTTCTTGGGACAGGGTAGCGAGCAGTACTTC. Its translation: CASSFLGQGSEQYF.

The chain is built from TRBV4-1 and TRBJ1-2, with D uncertain. V was cut by 0 bases and J by 4 bases, with 6 bases left in between. The CDR3 runs to 13 residues. The germline V gene has CDR1 MGHRA and CDR2 YSYEKL. Here the CDR3 DNA reads TGCGCCAGCAGCCAAGACCAATTCTATGGCTACACCTTC. It specifies CASSQDQFYGYTF.

The rearrangement uses TRBV30 and TRBJ1-2, with TRBD1 matching 8 bases. The V gene's germline CDR1 is GTSNPN and CDR2 SVGIG (reference sequence). Unmatched junction bases numbered 3, after V lost 2 bases and J lost 7 bases. This CDR3 has 12 residues. The CDR3 loop reads CAWSPDRGGYTF. The CDR3 region has the DNA TGTGCCTGGAGTCCAGACAGGGGTGGCTACACCTTC.

The rearrangement joins TRBV6-4 to TRBJ2-7, with a tentative D call TRBD2 (6 bases). There are 23 residues in the CDR3. The germline CDR1 and CDR2 sequences are MRHNA and SNTAGT. Trimming cost V 2 bases and J 1 base, with 36 bases left between them. The DNA for the CDR3 is TGTGCCAGCAGTGACCGCCGACTAGGGAGGAAAAGTTATCATCATGCCCCGTCCTACGAGCAGTACTTC. Translating gives CASSDRRLGRKSYHHAPSYEQYF.

This chain links TRBV28 with TRBJ2-5; 7 nucleotides align to TRBD1. The CDR3 is 15 amino acids. V shed 3 bases and J 3 bases; nucleotides not matched to a gene: 7. Germline V gene sequence: CDR1 MDHEN, CDR2 SYDVKM. This CDR3 is CASSFEVTGEETQYF. The CDR3 region has the DNA TGTGCCAGCAGTTTTGAGGTCACAGGGGAAGAGACCCAGTACTTC.

This chain links TRBV5-1 with TRBJ2-1; a possible D gene is TRBD2 (5 bases). This CDR3 has 14 residues. V was shortened by 5 bases and J by 7 bases, with 16 bases between the two germline ends. Germline V CDR1 and CDR2: SGHRS, YFSETQ. The chain's CDR3 is CASRKNSERNEQFF. The CDR3 DNA sequence: TGCGCCAGCAGGAAGAATAGCGAGAGGAATGAGCAGTTCTTC.

J is TRBJ1-3 and V is TRBV7-2; 7 positions agree with TRBD1. The junction had 14 bases not matched to a gene; V was cut back by 6 bases and J by 0 bases. The CDR3 contains 18 residues. Germline V gene data show CDR1 as SGHTA and CDR2 as FQGNSA. CDR3 DNA sequence: TGTGCCAGCAGTCGACAGGGAAGAGGGGTTGGCTCTGGAAACACCATATATTTT. Translating gives CASSRQGRGVGSGNTIYF.

The chain uses TRBV7-9 and TRBJ1-1, with unresolved D. Trimming shortened V by 1 base and J by 3 bases, and 6 bases separated the two germline ends. Germline lookup yields CDR1 SEHNR and CDR2 FQNEAQ (reference sequence). This CDR3 region has 13 residues. This CDR3 is CASSLVTDTEAFF. CDR3 in DNA: TGTGCCAGCAGCTTAGTCACAGACACTGAAGCTTTCTTT.

This chain links TRBV19 with TRBJ1-5, with 9 bases aligning to TRBD1. V was pared by 5 bases and J by 4 bases, with 6 bases of the junction left unmatched. From germline, CDR1 is LNHDA and CDR2 SQIVND (reference sequence). The CDR3 sequence is 15 residues long. This chain's CDR3 is CASSPGTGNNQPQHF. CDR3 DNA sequence: TGTGCCAGTAGTCCCGGGACAGGGAATAATCAGCCCCAGCATTTT.